These 21 T cell receptor beta chains were sequenced from one sample in a study of blood T cells in healthy people across ages (dated by TCRdb to 2013 to 2016). The library was generated by 5' RACE. The sequencing machine was an Illumina HiSeq 2500. A second PCR of roughly 6 to 12 cycles was run with a J-beta primer mix and a sample-barcoded 5' primer. The public sequencing data were trimmed at Q25 with fastp and processed into clonotypes with MiXCR by TCRdb, which kept only in-frame beta chains. Here each entry gathers all rows of one CDR3 protein and keeps the most common genes and DNA. The sample includes about 1.1 million distinct CDR3 sequences, with about two fifths observed a single time. The ten biggest clones cover 13% of the sample. Source material: blood. The receptor source for this set is a young man in good health.

This chain links TRBV7-9 with TRBJ2-1, with a possible D match to TRBD1 (5 bases). Germline loops: CDR1 SEHNR, CDR2 FQNEAQ (reference sequence). Trimming shortened V by 6 bases and J by 10 bases, and 13 bases separated the two germline ends. This CDR3 region has 12 residues. CDR3 nucleotide sequence: TGTGCCAGCAGTTACCACAGGTGCGAGCAGTTCTTC. This encodes CASSYHRCEQFF. The full variable domain, its missing parts supplied by reference TRBV7-9 and TRBJ2-1, is DTGVSQNPRHKITKRGQNVTFRCDPISEHNRLYWYRQTLGQGPEFLTYFQNEAQLEKSRLLSDRFSAERPKGSFSTLEIQRTEQGDSAMYLCASSYHRCEQFFGPGTRLTVL.

This clonotype was observed a handful of times. The chain uses TRBV14 and TRBJ1-1, with D possibly being TRBD1 (5 bases). Trimming took off 2 bases at V and 1 base at J, with 11 bases between the two ends. Germline V gene data show CDR1 as SGHDN and CDR2 as FVKESK. The CDR3 is made up of 15 amino acids. CDR3 sequence: CASSQLGGGNTEAFF. The CDR3 DNA reads TGTGCCAGCAGCCAATTAGGCGGGGGGAACACTGAAGCTTTCTTT.

The chain carries TRBV27 and TRBJ1-2; perhaps TRBD1 as D (5 bases). The germline V and J ends were trimmed by 1 base and 2 bases, with 5 bases remaining between them. Per germline, CDR1 MNHEY and CDR2 SMNVEV (reference sequence). This CDR3 has 13 amino acids. CDR3 DNA sequence: TGTGCCAGCAGTTTATACAGGAACTATGGCTACACCTTC. It encodes CASSLYRNYGYTF.

This clonotype has a handful of counts. The V gene is TRBV10-3, the J gene TRBJ1-1; 8 bases align to TRBD1. Germline-derived CDR1 and CDR2 are ENHRY and SYGVKD. Losses at the gene ends were 5 bases for V and 1 base for J; bases not matched to a gene: 3. CDR3 length: 14 amino acids. CDR3 in amino acids: CAISIDRGNTEAFF. DNA of the CDR3: TGTGCCATCAGTATTGACAGGGGGAACACTGAAGCTTTCTTT.

The rearrangement joins TRBV28 to TRBJ2-5; 8 positions agree with TRBD1. The CDR3 consists of 16 residues. V trimming: 7 bases; J trimming: 3 bases; junction bases outside the gene matches: 13. Germline lookup yields CDR1 MDHEN and CDR2 SYDVKM. CDR3 DNA sequence: TGTGCCAGCAAAGGGGACCGGCAGGGGGCGAAAGAGACCCAGTACTTC. Residues: CASKGDRQGAKETQYF.

The rearrangement links TRBV5-1 to TRBJ1-5; 7 bases map to TRBD1. Germline V gene lookup returns CDR1 SGHRS and CDR2 YFSETQ. V lost 0 bases to trimming and J lost 6 bases; unmatched junction nucleotides: 3. CDR3 size: 14 residues. CDR3: CASSLGAGGQPQHF. The CDR3, as DNA: TGCGCCAGCAGCTTGGGCGCAGGGGGTCAGCCCCAGCATTTT. Full variable domain (missing parts from reference TRBV5-1 and TRBJ1-5): KAGVTQTPRYLIKTRGQQVTLSCSPISGHRSVSWYQQTPGQGLQFLFEYFSETQRNKGNFPGRFSGRQFSNSRSEMNVSTLELGDSALYLCASSLGAGGQPQHFGDGTRLSIL.

This clonotype was counted only a few times. The chain is built from TRBV11-2 and TRBJ2-3, with TRBD2 matching 7 bases. This CDR3 is 16 amino acids long. V gave up 4 bases and J gave up 1 base; unmatched junction bases: 8. The germline gives CDR1 SGHAT, CDR2 FQNNGV. In nucleotides, the CDR3 is TGTGCCAGCAGCTCTAGGGGAGGGGACGGCACAGATACGCAGTATTTT. It encodes CASSSRGGDGTDTQYF.

The CDR3 nucleotides read TGCGCCAGCACCCAAACGGGGCGGAACACTGAAGCTTTCTTT. Encoded protein: CASTQTGRNTEAFF. The chain uses TRBV5-1 and TRBJ1-1; D might be TRBD1 (5 bases). V gave up 6 bases and J gave up 1 base, with 13 bases separating them. This CDR3 has 14 residues. Germline-derived CDR1 and CDR2 are SGHRS and YFSETQ.

The rearrangement uses TRBV24-1 and TRBJ2-3, with 12 bases lining up with TRBD2. The CDR3 is 17 amino acids. CDR1 is KGHDR and CDR2 is SFDVKD in the germline V gene. The V gene end was trimmed by 3 bases and the J gene end by 1 base; junction bases not matched to a gene: 4. The CDR3 nucleotides are TGTGCCACCAGTGATGCCAGGACTAGCGGGGGCACAGATACGCAGTATTTT. Encoded protein: CATSDARTSGGTDTQYF.

This sequence joins TRBV6-2 or TRBV6-3 and TRBJ2-4, with 8 positions matching TRBD1. Per germline, CDR1 MNHEY and CDR2 SVGEGT. Losses at the gene ends were 2 bases for V and 5 bases for J; bases not matched to a gene: 2. This CDR3 is built from 14 residues. CDR3 nucleotide sequence: TGTGCCAGCAGTTACGAGGGACAGGAAAACATTCAGTACTTC. As protein: CASSYEGQENIQYF.

A note on this clonotype: One end of the junction does not line up with germline, which may come from a read error. The chain is built from TRBV2 and TRBJ2-5; TRBD2 agrees at 11 bases. The CDR3 consists of 18 residues. Germline loops: CDR1 SNHLY, CDR2 FYNNEI. DNA for the CDR3: TGTGCCAGCAGCACTAGCGGGAGCATCGAAAAAAACCAAGTGACCCAGTACTTC. This sequence encodes CASSTSGSIEKNQVTQYF.

The table lists this clonotype with a few counts. This chain joins TRBV5-6 and TRBJ1-2; 10 nucleotides match TRBD1. CDR1 and CDR2 from the germline V gene are SGHDT and YYEEEE. The CDR3 has 15 amino acids. V gave up 3 bases and J gave up 4 bases; unmatched junction bases: 6. The CDR3 DNA reads TGTGCCAGCAGCTCCGACAGGGGGCTCATCTATGGCTACACCTTC. Residues: CASSSDRGLIYGYTF.

V is TRBV4-1 and J is TRBJ1-5; D is uncertain. The germline V gene has CDR1 MGHRA and CDR2 YSYEKL. The CDR3 length is 15 residues. V lost 0 bases to trimming and J lost 4 bases, with 10 bases between them. The CDR3: CASSQDTTSNQPQHF. The CDR3 region has the DNA TGCGCCAGCAGCCAAGATACCACATCAAATCAGCCCCAGCATTTT.

This clonotype was found a few times. V is TRBV25-1 and J is TRBJ2-1, with 11 bases aligning to TRBD1. Germline values: CDR1 MGHDK, CDR2 SYGVNS. The trim removed 1 base at V and 10 bases at J, leaving 6 bases unmatched. The length of the CDR3 is 15 residues. The CDR3 DNA reads TGTGCCAGCAGTGAATTGGACAGGGGGCTCGAAGAGCAGTTCTTC. Its translation: CASSELDRGLEEQFF.

The chain joins TRBV18 to TRBJ1-6; D is uncertain. CDR3 length: 15 residues. Germline values: CDR1 KGHSH, CDR2 LQKENI. Trimming took 2 bases from V and 10 from J, leaving 15 bases between them. For the CDR3, the DNA is TGTGCCAGCTCACCAGGCGCCCATTCAGAGTCACCCCTCCACTTT. It encodes CASSPGAHSESPLHF.

The V and J genes are TRBV11-1 and TRBJ2-3; a weak D match, TRBD2 (6 bases). Germline-derived CDR1 and CDR2 are SGHAT and FQDESV (reference sequence). V was shortened by 2 bases and J by 6 bases, with 15 bases between the two germline ends. The CDR3 sequence is 15 residues long. The CDR3 nucleotides read TGTGCCAGCAGCTTATCGAACCCAGGGAGGGATACGCAGTATTTT. This codes for CASSLSNPGRDTQYF.

Notes on this clonotype: This may stem from a read error, because a much larger clone lies one nucleotide away. The rearrangement uses TRBV12-3 or TRBV12-4 and TRBJ2-3, with unresolved D. V was clipped by 7 bases and J by 4 bases, with 12 bases between them. CDR3 size: 13 residues. Here the CDR3 DNA reads TGTGCCAGCAACCGCCTGGAAGCAGATACGCAGTATTTT. Translation: CASNRLEADTQYF.

The rearrangement uses TRBV7-2 and TRBJ1-5; D is ambiguous. Germline V gene sequence: CDR1 SGHTA, CDR2 FQGNSA. The CDR3 consists of 13 residues. V was trimmed by 5 bases and J by 3 bases, leaving 8 bases between them. The CDR3 sequence is CASSAEFNQPQHF. The CDR3 DNA follows: TGTGCCAGCAGCGCTGAATTCAATCAGCCCCAGCATTTT.

This clonotype has only a few counts. The rearrangement uses TRBV12-3 or TRBV12-4 and TRBJ1-2; no clear D gene. V was trimmed by 8 bases and J by 1 base, leaving 14 bases between them. CDR3 length equals 14 residues. For the CDR3, the DNA is TGTGCCAGCGGAACCTGTGAGCGTAACTATGGCTACACCTTC. It is translated as CASGTCERNYGYTF.

This clonotype was found a few times. This rearrangement joins TRBV20-1 to TRBJ2-4; D gene uncertain. The J call may be mistaken, given a closer DNA end match to TRBJ2-7. CDR3 size: 11 residues. CDR1 is DFQATT, CDR2 SNEGSKA, per germline (reference sequence). As DNA, the CDR3 is TGCAGTGCTAGTGCCGGCTACGAGCAGTACTTC. It yields the protein CSASAGYEQYF.

The chain employs TRBV20-1 and TRBJ2-3, with a possible D match to TRBD2 (5 bases). This CDR3 region has 13 residues. The germline gives CDR1 DFQATT, CDR2 SNEGSKA (reference sequence). V shed 3 bases and J shed 2 bases, with 9 bases lying between them. CDR3 nucleotides: TGCAGTGCTAGGGACTCCGTCACAGATACGCAGTATTTT. This translates into CSARDSVTDTQYF.